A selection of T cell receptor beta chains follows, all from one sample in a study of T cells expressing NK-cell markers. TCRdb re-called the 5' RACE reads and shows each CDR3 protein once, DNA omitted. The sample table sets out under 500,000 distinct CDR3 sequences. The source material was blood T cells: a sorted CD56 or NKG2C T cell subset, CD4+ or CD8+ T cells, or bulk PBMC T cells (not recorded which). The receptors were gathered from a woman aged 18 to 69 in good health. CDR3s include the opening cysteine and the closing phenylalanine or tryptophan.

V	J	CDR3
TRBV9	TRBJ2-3	CASSSQPMTSGGAGTQYF
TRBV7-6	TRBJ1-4	CASSLQPARGTTNEKLFF
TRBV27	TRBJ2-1	CASSVEVQGANNEQFF
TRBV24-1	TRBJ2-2	CATSDLGTGDTGELFF
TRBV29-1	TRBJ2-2	CSVGHNLGTGELFF
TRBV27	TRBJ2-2	CASSLLGTSGGARDTGELFF
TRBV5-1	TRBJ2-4	CASSGGQGNIQYF
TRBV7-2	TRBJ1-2	CASSLVHGQFYGYTF
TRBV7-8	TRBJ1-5	CASSWRDSLNQPQHF
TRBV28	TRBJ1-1	CASNSGGTEAFF
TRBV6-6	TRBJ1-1	CASSSKRTGAFF
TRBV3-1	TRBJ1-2	CASSQDFQGRYGYTF
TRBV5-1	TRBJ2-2	CASRTTSGGGNGELFF
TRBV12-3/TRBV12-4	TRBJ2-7	CASRLSHEQYF
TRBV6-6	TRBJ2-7	CASSALGVKEQYF
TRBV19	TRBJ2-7	CASRGVSPYEQYF
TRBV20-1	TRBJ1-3	CSASPGSSSGNTIYF
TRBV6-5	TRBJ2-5	CASSYSYGQQETQYF
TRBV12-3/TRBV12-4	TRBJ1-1	CATPGQGATEAFF
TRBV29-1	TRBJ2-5	CSVLHPSMETQYF
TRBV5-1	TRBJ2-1	CASRLPFAGGPGEQFF
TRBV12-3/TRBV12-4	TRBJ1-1	CASLPGDSGTEAFF
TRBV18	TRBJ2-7	CASSQDRLSYEQYF
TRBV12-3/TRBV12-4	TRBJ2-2	CASSLDAGVTGELFF
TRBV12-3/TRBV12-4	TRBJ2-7	CASSHARDIVSYEQYF
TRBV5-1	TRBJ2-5	CASSPWTYQETQYF
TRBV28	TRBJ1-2	CASSPTDVDGYTF
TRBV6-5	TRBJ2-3	CASSYSGLAGTQYF
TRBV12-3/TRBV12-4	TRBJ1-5	CASTPSRGEPQHF
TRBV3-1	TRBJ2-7	CASSQEASSGRGEQYF
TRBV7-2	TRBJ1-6	CASSRDRGNSPLHF
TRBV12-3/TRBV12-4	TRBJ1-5	CASSLSLDRGNQPQHF
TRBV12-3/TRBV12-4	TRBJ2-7	CASSLVQSTEQYF
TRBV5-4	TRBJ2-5	CASRKGLQETQYF
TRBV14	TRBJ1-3	CASSPAAGNTIYF
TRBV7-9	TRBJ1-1	CASREGPTEAFF
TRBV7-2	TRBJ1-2	CASSLLGGQLNNYGYTF
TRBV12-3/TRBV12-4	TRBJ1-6	CASSFRDRGFSPLHF
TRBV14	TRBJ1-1	CASSRDSNEAFF
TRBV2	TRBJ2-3	CASSEGGWDTQYF
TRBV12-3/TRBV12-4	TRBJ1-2	CASRLGGLCVF
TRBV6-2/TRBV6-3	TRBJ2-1	CASSYSAGVYNEQFF
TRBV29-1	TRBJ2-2	CSVDRFGGELFF